These 30 T cell receptor beta chains share one sample of origin, sequenced in a study of blood T cell repertoires in COVID-19. The method was immunoSEQ multiplex PCR; TCRdb's version includes in-frame clones alone and lacks a portion of them. The sample includes 170,000 or so clones, roughly 90% of them seen just once. The specimen sequenced was peripheral blood. These receptors were taken from a man aged 50 to 60 with acute or convalescent COVID-19.

This chain uses TRBV5-1 with TRBJ1-5; D possibly corresponds to TRBD1 (5 bases). V lost 4 bases and J lost 2, with 10 bases in between. The germline gives CDR1 SGHRS, CDR2 YFSETQ. There are 14 residues in the CDR3. Here the CDR3 reads CASSAGGGNQPQHF. CDR3 nucleotide sequence: TGCGCCAGCAGCGCGGGGGGGGGCAATCAGCCCCAGCATTTT.

This clone was observed a handful of times. This sequence joins TRBV6-2 or TRBV6-3 and TRBJ1-5, with 8 bases aligning to TRBD1. With V trimmed by 1 base and J by 6 bases, 5 bases remained unmatched. CDR3 length equals 15 residues. Looked up from germline, CDR1 is MNHEY and CDR2 is SVGEGT. CDR3 protein: CASSYWQGARQPQHF. Written as DNA, the CDR3 is TGTGCCAGCAGTTACTGGCAGGGGGCGCGTCAGCCCCAGCATTTT.

CDR3 in DNA: TGTGCCAGCAGCCGTGGAGCGGGGGTCCGGGAGCTGTTTTTT. It translates to CASSRGAGVRELFF. The rearrangement joins TRBV7-3 to TRBJ2-2; 8 bases agree with TRBD2. The V gene's germline CDR1 is SGHTA and CDR2 FQGTGA. V shed 5 bases and J 9 bases; nucleotides not matched to a gene: 8. The CDR3 loop spans 14 amino acids.

The rearrangement joins TRBV19 to TRBJ2-1; TRBD2 matches 14 bases. CDR1 is LNHDA and CDR2 is SQIVND in the germline V gene (reference sequence). The V and J ends lost 3 bases and 7 bases, in that order; junction bases with no gene match: 8. CDR3 size: 17 residues. CDR3 residues: CASSMWGTSGSGNEQFF. In DNA form, the CDR3 reads TGTGCCAGTAGTATGTGGGGGACTAGCGGGAGTGGTAATGAGCAGTTCTTC.

The chain combines TRBV29-1 with TRBJ2-1; perhaps TRBD2 as D (6 bases). The CDR3 loop spans 14 amino acids. In germline, CDR1 is SQVTM, CDR2 ANQGSEA. Between the trimmed V and J ends, which lost 4 bases and 0 bases, there was a span of 10 bases. CDR3 nucleotides: TGCAGCGTTGTTAGCGGAGGCTCCTACAATGAGCAGTTCTTC. Residues: CSVVSGGSYNEQFF.

The genes are TRBV4-3 and TRBJ2-2, with D perhaps TRBD1 (6 bases). CDR1 and CDR2 from the germline V gene are LGHNA and YSLEER. V lost 0 bases, J lost 5 bases, and 13 bases lay in between. This CDR3 has 16 residues. Here the CDR3 reads CASSQDRRTATGELFF. Here the CDR3 DNA reads TGCGCCAGCAGCCAAGATAGGAGGACAGCAACCGGGGAGCTGTTTTTT.

This clone occurred a few times. V and J are TRBV10-3 and TRBJ2-5; tentative D call: TRBD2 (6 bases). Germline CDR1 is ENHRY and CDR2 is SYGVKD. The CDR3 covers 15 residues. V dropped 3 bases and J dropped 2 bases, with 13 bases sitting between them. The CDR3 region is CAISDDMREQETQYF. DNA of the CDR3: TGTGCCATCAGTGATGATATGCGGGAACAAGAGACCCAGTACTTC.

The V and J genes are TRBV11-2 and TRBJ2-5; 7 bases match TRBD1. This CDR3 has 15 residues. V dropped 5 bases and J dropped 3; count of bases not matched to a gene: 9. Germline lookup yields CDR1 SGHAT and CDR2 FQNNGV. CDR3 protein: CASSPEDRPEETQYF. The CDR3 DNA sequence: TGTGCCAGCAGCCCCGAGGACAGGCCAGAAGAGACCCAGTACTTC.

The rearrangement uses TRBV14 and TRBJ2-1, with D unresolved. In germline, CDR1 is SGHDN, CDR2 FVKESK. V gave up 3 bases and J gave up 8 bases, with 17 bases separating them. There are 15 residues in the CDR3. The CDR3 DNA reads as TGTGCCAGCAGCCAGACTTACCTAAGGTGGGATGAGCAGTTCTTC. This gives the protein CASSQTYLRWDEQFF.

J is TRBJ2-2 and V is TRBV19; weak D call: TRBD2 (6 bases). This CDR3 contains 15 residues. Germline lookup yields CDR1 LNHDA and CDR2 SQIVND (reference sequence). Trimming removed 5 bases at V and 5 bases at J, with 15 bases between. CDR3 bases: TGTGCCAGTAGTGTTCCCGGGACTTGGACCGGGGAGCTGTTTTTT. Protein sequence: CASSVPGTWTGELFF.

The genes are TRBV28 and TRBJ1-2; 10 nucleotides line up with TRBD1. V shed 8 bases, J shed 2 bases, and the junction held 2 bases outside the gene matches. The CDR3 sequence is 13 residues long. Per the germline V gene, CDR1 is MDHEN and CDR2 is SYDVKM. The CDR3 sequence: CASQTGGNYGYTF. The CDR3 DNA sequence: TGTGCCAGCCAGACAGGGGGCAACTATGGCTACACCTTC.

The chain employs TRBV19 and TRBJ2-6; TRBD2 is a possible D gene (6 bases). The CDR3 has 15 residues. The V and J ends lost 3 bases and 1 base respectively, with 7 bases between them. Germline assignment: CDR1 LNHDA and CDR2 SQIVND (reference sequence). The CDR3 sequence: CASSIGGSGANVLTF. CDR3 nucleotides: TGTGCCAGTAGTATCGGGGGATCTGGGGCCAACGTCCTGACTTTC.

The chain links TRBV19 to TRBJ2-7; TRBD1 matches at 9 bases. Trimming took 4 bases from V and 5 from J; bases not matched to a gene: 12. Germline V lookup: CDR1 LNHDA, CDR2 SQIVND (reference sequence). The CDR3 is made up of 16 amino acids. The CDR3: CASSTPGQGGLNEQYF. Here the CDR3 DNA reads TGTGCCAGTAGTACTCCGGGACAGGGAGGTCTTAACGAGCAGTACTTC.

The chain joins TRBV5-1 to TRBJ1-1, with D maybe TRBD1 (6 bases). V was trimmed by 4 bases and J by 1 base, leaving 8 bases between them. The CDR3 covers 13 residues. Germline assignment: CDR1 SGHRS and CDR2 YFSETQ. In DNA, the CDR3 is TGCGCCAGCAGCCCGGGACAGAACACTGAAGCTTTCTTT. Translated: CASSPGQNTEAFF.

The chain is built from TRBV18 and TRBJ1-4; D call uncertain. The CDR3 runs to 14 residues. V gave up 4 bases and J gave up 0 bases, with 6 bases separating them. CDR1 is KGHSH, CDR2 LQKENI, per germline. The CDR3 nucleotides read TGTGCCAGCTCACTGAGGTCAACTAATGAAAAACTGTTTTTT. Protein sequence: CASSLRSTNEKLFF.

The chain carries TRBV13 and TRBJ2-7; 7 bases match TRBD2. The CDR3 consists of 15 residues. J was trimmed by 0 bases and V by 5 bases; bases with no gene match: 7. Germline-derived CDR1 and CDR2 are PRHDT and FYEKMQ (reference sequence). The CDR3 nucleotides read TGTGCCAGCAGCCCCCTCGAGCGGGACTCCTACGAGCAGTACTTC. This gives the protein CASSPLERDSYEQYF.

This chain links TRBV11-2 with TRBJ2-5; 8 nucleotides line up with TRBD2. Germline CDR1 reads SGHAT; CDR2 reads FQNNGV. The V gene end was trimmed by 3 bases and the J gene end by 14 bases; junction bases not matched to a gene: 5. The CDR3 sequence is 11 residues long. CDR3 amino acids: CASSLGLDAYF. Here the CDR3 DNA reads TGTGCCAGCAGCTTGGGACTAGACGCCTACTTC.

The V and J genes are TRBV4-3 and TRBJ1-6, with a weak D call TRBD1 (5 bases). Trimming pared 0 bases from V and 10 bases from J, leaving 13 bases between. Germline V lookup: CDR1 LGHNA, CDR2 YSLEER. The CDR3 is 15 residues long. The CDR3 region is CASSQEFHGGSPLHF. DNA of the CDR3: TGCGCCAGCAGCCAAGAATTCCACGGGGGATCACCCCTCCACTTT.

The rearrangement uses TRBV9 and TRBJ1-1; D perhaps matches TRBD1 (6 bases). Trimming pared 2 bases from V and 5 bases from J, leaving 13 bases between. This CDR3 spans 14 amino acids. From germline, CDR1 is SGDLS and CDR2 YYNGEE. The CDR3 DNA follows: TGTGCCAGCAGCGTGGAAGGCACAGGGACTGAAGCTTTCTTT. This encodes CASSVEGTGTEAFF. The variable domain in full, with the rest retrieved from reference TRBV9 and TRBJ1-1, is DSGVTQTPKHLITATGQRVTLRCSPRSGDLSVYWYQQSLDQGLQFLIQYYNGEERAKGNILERFSAQQFPDLHSELNLSSLELGDSALYFCASSVEGTGTEAFFGQGTRLTVV.

The V gene is TRBV7-3, the J gene TRBJ2-3; TRBD1 aligns across 7 bases. V gave up 3 bases and J gave up 5 bases; unmatched junction bases: 8. From germline, CDR1 is SGHTA and CDR2 FQGTGA. This CDR3 is built from 15 residues. CDR3 sequence (DNA): TGTGCCAGCAGCTTGAGAGGGGGCGCGGGAGATACGCAGTATTTT. It encodes CASSLRGGAGDTQYF.

V usage is TRBV28 and J usage is TRBJ2-1; 8 nucleotides line up with TRBD2. This CDR3 contains 16 residues. Losses at the gene ends were 2 bases for V and 6 bases for J; bases not matched to a gene: 9. Germline V gene data show CDR1 as MDHEN and CDR2 as SYDVKM. The CDR3 DNA reads as TGTGCCAGCAGTTTACTCCCTCTCCGGGGGGGCAATGAGCAGTTCTTC. As protein: CASSLLPLRGGNEQFF.

V is TRBV9 and J is TRBJ1-1; no clear D. V gave up 7 bases and J gave up 7 bases, with 14 bases separating them. The CDR3 has 12 residues. Per germline, CDR1 SGDLS and CDR2 YYNGEE. CDR3 protein: CASGNRAGEAFF. CDR3 DNA sequence: TGTGCCAGCGGGAACCGAGCGGGTGAAGCTTTCTTT. Full variable domain (remainder filled in from reference TRBV9 and TRBJ1-1): DSGVTQTPKHLITATGQRVTLRCSPRSGDLSVYWYQQSLDQGLQFLIQYYNGEERAKGNILERFSAQQFPDLHSELNLSSLELGDSALYFCASGNRAGEAFFGQGTRLTVV.

This sequence joins TRBV7-9 and TRBJ1-2; 7 bases are a match to TRBD1. In germline, CDR1 is SEHNR, CDR2 FQNEAQ (reference sequence). The junction had 15 bases not matched to a gene; V was cut back by 5 bases and J by 6 bases. This CDR3 has 16 residues. The CDR3 reads CASSPHPTGRFDGYTF. CDR3 nucleotide sequence: TGTGCCAGCAGCCCACATCCGACAGGGAGATTTGATGGCTACACCTTC.

The J gene is TRBJ1-1, the V gene TRBV30, with 9 positions matching TRBD1. V lost 4 bases to trimming and J lost 4 bases; unmatched junction nucleotides: 4. CDR1 is GTSNPN and CDR2 is SVGIG in the germline V gene (reference sequence). The CDR3 is made up of 13 amino acids. The CDR3 region has the DNA TGTGCCTGGACCCGGGACAGGGTCACTGAAGCTTTCTTT. Amino acid sequence: CAWTRDRVTEAFF.

The rearrangement joins TRBV6-2 or TRBV6-3 to TRBJ2-7; 7 bases map to TRBD1. The CDR3 length is 12 residues. Per the germline V gene, CDR1 is MNHEY and CDR2 is SVGEGT. The DNA for the CDR3 is TGTGCCAGCAGTGCGCTGACAGGGAAAAGGCACGTC. This translates into CASSALTGKRHV.

This clone was detected only once. The chain is built from TRBV9 and TRBJ1-4; D call uncertain. The CDR3 totals 15 residues. CDR1 and CDR2 from the germline V gene are SGDLS and YYNGEE. Between the trimmed V and J ends, which lost 2 bases and 8 bases, there was a span of 16 bases. The CDR3 loop is CASSVKGGRGEKLFF. CDR3 coding DNA: TGTGCCAGCAGCGTCAAGGGAGGGAGAGGCGAAAAACTGTTTTTT.

The rearrangement links TRBV5-5 to TRBJ1-1, with D tentatively TRBD1 (5 bases). The CDR3 runs to 14 residues. V was cut by 4 bases and J by 4 bases, with 14 bases left in between. Germline CDR1 and CDR2: SGHKS and YYEKEE (reference sequence). The CDR3 region has the DNA TGTGCCAGCAGCGCGGGACCGAAGAGCACTGAAGCTTTCTTT. Translation gives CASSAGPKSTEAFF.

This clone was counted a single time. The chain links TRBV28 to TRBJ1-3, with D possibly TRBD1 on 5 matching bases. This CDR3 has 17 amino acids. The V gene's germline CDR1 is MDHEN and CDR2 SYDVKM. Between the trimmed V and J ends, which lost 5 bases and 0 bases, there was a span of 17 bases. Here the CDR3 reads CASSPGRLFYSGNTIYF. CDR3 coding DNA: TGTGCCAGCAGTCCAGGGCGGCTGTTTTACTCTGGAAACACCATATATTTT.

This clone was seen a single time. The genes are TRBV5-1 and TRBJ2-3, with TRBD2 matching over 12 bases. Trimming cost V 0 bases and J 6 bases; bases outside gene matches: 5. The CDR3 has 16 residues. Germline CDR1 and CDR2: SGHRS and YFSETQ. CDR3 loop: CASSLGLAGGPDTQYF. The CDR3 DNA reads as TGCGCCAGCAGCTTGGGTCTAGCGGGAGGGCCGGATACGCAGTATTTT.

The chain couples TRBV19 to TRBJ1-5; 7 bases are a match to TRBD1. After removal of 5 bases from V and 3 bases from J, the junction contained 4 bases not matched to a gene. The CDR3 loop spans 14 amino acids. Germline lookup yields CDR1 LNHDA and CDR2 SQIVND (reference sequence). The CDR3 loop reads CASSPGQANQPQHF. The CDR3 bases are TGTGCCAGTAGTCCAGGACAGGCCAATCAGCCCCAGCATTTT.